This T cell receptor (beta chain) was obtained from a study of Ad26.COV2.S vaccination and SARS-CoV-2 variants. Here immunoSEQ multiplex PCR was the method, and the copy in TCRdb shows in-frame clones only, minus some. Here the sample spans about 97,000 clones, over 60% being singletons. Regarding this clone: The antigen remains unidentified.

The CDR3 extends over 15 amino acids. The germline V gene has CDR1 KGHSH and CDR2 LQKENI. The ends were cut back, 6 bases at V and 1 base at J, with 15 bases in the middle. Findings of the study overall: Breadth, reportedly substantial, characterized the spike-specific CD8+ and CD4+ T cell responses after vaccination. Comparable non-spike TCR breadth was observed in vaccine and placebo recipients.

The chain carries TRBV18 and TRBJ2-5; the D gene is possibly TRBD2 (5 bases). The origin of this receptor is a human donor who had recovered from COVID-19. This specimen consisted of peripheral blood, obtained after recovery from COVID-19. CDR3 in DNA: TGTGCCAGCTCCCTGAGTAGGAGCGGCCAAGAGACCCAGTACTTC. As protein: CASSLSRSGQETQYF. The complete variable domain, with remaining parts taken from reference TRBV18 and TRBJ2-5, reads NAGVMQNPRHLVRRRGQEARLRCSPMKGHSHVYWYRQLPEEGLKFMVYLQKENIIDESGMPKERFSAEFPKEGPSILRIQQVVRGDSAAYFCASSLSRSGQETQYFGPGTRLLVL.